The entry below gives a single T cell receptor beta chain sequence along with its context. Its cognate antigen has yet to be identified. The sample holds no much larger clone one base away, and base qualities are not on file. Per the publication, the time point label means: around 42 days after influenza vaccine administration. This specimen belongs to a study of response to subunit inactivated influenza vaccine (dated by TCRdb to about 2018). Regarding the complete study: The study used deep quantitative T cell receptor repertoire profiling to track responses to a trivalent subunit inactivated influenza vaccine. Here is what the overall study found, with its caveats: It was suggested by the authors that each seasonal influenza vaccination may recruit only a limited number of new T cells.

V is cut back by 0 bases and J by 2 bases, with 23 bases in the junction unmatched. Reading the germline V gene gives CDR1 SQVTM and CDR2 ANQGSEA. The CDR3 contains 21 residues, cysteine and phenylalanine counted. Of all the DNA, just the CDR3 is kept, 63 bases in frame from base 1. Libraries were constructed by RT-PCR. Sequencing was carried out with an Illumina HiSeq 2500. TCRdb's own reprocessing of the public reads used fastp at Q25 and MiXCR and kept productive beta chains. Rows with one shared CDR3 protein collapse into an entry with the most common genes and DNA. This sample holds fewer than 700,000 distinct CDR3 sequences; about an eighth were observed only once. Roughly 13% of the sample belongs to the ten largest clones.

The V gene is TRBV29-1 and the J gene is TRBJ2-3, with 7 junctional bases fitting TRBD1. The TCR was taken from a man between 45 and 60 years old who received an inactivated influenza vaccine. Donor details come from another sample of the same person, matched by shared clones. Source: PBMCs from blood, taken roughly 6 weeks after vaccination. The DNA sequence follows: TGCAGCGTTGAAGATCCCCAGGACGGGACAGATAAAATTTTTCCCACAGATACGCAGTATTTT. Its protein is CSVEDPQDGTDKIFPTDTQYF.